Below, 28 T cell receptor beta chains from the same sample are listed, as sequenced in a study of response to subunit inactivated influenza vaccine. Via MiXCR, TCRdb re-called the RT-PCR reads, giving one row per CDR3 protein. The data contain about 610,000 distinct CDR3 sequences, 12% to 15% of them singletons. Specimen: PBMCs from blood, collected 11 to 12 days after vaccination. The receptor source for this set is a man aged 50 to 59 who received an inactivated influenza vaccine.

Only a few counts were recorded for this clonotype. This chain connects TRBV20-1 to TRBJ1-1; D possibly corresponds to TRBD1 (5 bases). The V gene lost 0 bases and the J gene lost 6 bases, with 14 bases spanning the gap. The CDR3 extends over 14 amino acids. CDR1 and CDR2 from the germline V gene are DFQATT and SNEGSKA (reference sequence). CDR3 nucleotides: TGCAGTGCTAGAGATCAGGGTAGAGGTGCTGAAGCTTTCTTT. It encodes CSARDQGRGAEAFF.

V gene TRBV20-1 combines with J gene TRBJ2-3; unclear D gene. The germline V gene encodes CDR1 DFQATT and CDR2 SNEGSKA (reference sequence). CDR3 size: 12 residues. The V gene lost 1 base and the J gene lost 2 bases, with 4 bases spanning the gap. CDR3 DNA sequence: TGCAGTGCTAGAGCCGACACAGATACGCAGTATTTT. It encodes CSARADTDTQYF.

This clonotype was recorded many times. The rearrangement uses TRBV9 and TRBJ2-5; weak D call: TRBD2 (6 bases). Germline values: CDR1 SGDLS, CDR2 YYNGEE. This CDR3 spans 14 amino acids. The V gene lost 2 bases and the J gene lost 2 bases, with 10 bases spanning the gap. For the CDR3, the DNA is TGTGCCAGCAGCGTCGGGACTTCACAAGAGACCCAGTACTTC. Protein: CASSVGTSQETQYF.

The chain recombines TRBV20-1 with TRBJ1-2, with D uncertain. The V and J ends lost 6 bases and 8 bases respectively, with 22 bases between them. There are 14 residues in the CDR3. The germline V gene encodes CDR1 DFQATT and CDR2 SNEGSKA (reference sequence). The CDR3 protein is CSASLGRNAGGYTF. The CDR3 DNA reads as TGCAGTGCCTCTCTTGGAAGGAACGCGGGAGGCTACACCTTC.

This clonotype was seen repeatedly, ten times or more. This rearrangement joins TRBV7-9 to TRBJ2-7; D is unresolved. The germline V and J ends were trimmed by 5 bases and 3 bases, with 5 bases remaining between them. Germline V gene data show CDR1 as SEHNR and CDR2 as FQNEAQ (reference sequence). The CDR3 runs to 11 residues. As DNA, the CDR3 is TGTGCCAGCAGCCCGATCTACGAGCAGTACTTC. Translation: CASSPIYEQYF.

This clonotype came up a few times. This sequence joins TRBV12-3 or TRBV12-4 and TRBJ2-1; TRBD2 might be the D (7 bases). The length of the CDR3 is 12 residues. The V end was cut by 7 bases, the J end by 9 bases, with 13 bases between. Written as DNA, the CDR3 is TGTGCCAGCAACGGGGGGCGGGGTGAGCAGTTCTTC. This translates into CASNGGRGEQFF.

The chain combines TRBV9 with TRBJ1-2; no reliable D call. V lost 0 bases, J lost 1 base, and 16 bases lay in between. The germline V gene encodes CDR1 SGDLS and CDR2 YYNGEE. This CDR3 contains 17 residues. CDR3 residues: CASSVGADLVGNYGYTF. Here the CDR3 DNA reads TGTGCCAGCAGCGTAGGAGCTGACCTTGTTGGTAACTATGGCTACACCTTC. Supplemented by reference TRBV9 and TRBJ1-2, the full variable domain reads DSGVTQTPKHLITATGQRVTLRCSPRSGDLSVYWYQQSLDQGLQFLIQYYNGEERAKGNILERFSAQQFPDLHSELNLSSLELGDSALYFCASSVGADLVGNYGYTFGSGTRLTVV.

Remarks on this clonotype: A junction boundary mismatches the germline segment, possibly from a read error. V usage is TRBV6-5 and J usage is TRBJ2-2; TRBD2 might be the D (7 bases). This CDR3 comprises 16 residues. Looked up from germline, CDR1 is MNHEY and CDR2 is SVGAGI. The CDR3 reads CAISYLSGTNTGELFF. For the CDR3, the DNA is TGTGCCATCAGTTACTTGAGCGGGACAAACACCGGGGAGCTGTTTTTT.

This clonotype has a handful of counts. The CDR3 DNA sequence: TGTGCCAGCAGCCCCCGGGTCGGCACTGAAGCTTTCTTT. Its protein is CASSPRVGTEAFF. The chain couples TRBV7-8 to TRBJ1-1, with D unclear. Germline CDR1 and CDR2: SGHVS and FQNEAQ. The CDR3 totals 13 residues. V gave up 5 bases and J gave up 4 bases, with 11 bases separating them.

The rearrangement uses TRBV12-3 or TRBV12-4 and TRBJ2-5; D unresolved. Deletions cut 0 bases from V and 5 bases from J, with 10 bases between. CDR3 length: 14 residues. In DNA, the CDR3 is TGTGCCAGCAGTTTAGCAGTGAGGCGGGAGACCCAGTACTTC. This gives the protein CASSLAVRRETQYF.

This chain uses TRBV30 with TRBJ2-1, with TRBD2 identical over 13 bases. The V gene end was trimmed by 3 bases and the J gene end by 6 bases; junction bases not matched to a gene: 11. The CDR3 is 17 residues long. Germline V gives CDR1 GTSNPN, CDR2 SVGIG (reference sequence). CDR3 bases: TGTGCCTGGAGCGTTTCTGGACTAGCGGGAGTGATCAATGAGCAGTTCTTC. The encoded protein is CAWSVSGLAGVINEQFF.

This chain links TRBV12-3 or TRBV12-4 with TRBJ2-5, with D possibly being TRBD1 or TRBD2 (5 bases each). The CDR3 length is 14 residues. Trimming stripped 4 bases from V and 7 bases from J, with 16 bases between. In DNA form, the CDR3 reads TGTGCCAGCAGTTCGGGGCCCAATCGGGTGACCCAGTACTTC. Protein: CASSSGPNRVTQYF.

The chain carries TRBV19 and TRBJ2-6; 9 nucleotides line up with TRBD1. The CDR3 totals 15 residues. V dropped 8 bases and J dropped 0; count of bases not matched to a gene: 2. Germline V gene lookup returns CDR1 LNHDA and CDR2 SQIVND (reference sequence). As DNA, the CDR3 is TGTGCCAGTTGGGACAGGGCCTCTGGGGCCAACGTCCTGACTTTC. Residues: CASWDRASGANVLTF.

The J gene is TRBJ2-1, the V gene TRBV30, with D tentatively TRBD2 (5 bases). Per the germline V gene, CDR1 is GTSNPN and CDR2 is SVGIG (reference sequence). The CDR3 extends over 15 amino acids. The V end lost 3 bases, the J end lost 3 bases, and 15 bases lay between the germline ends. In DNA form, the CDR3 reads TGTGCCTGGAGCTGGAGTTGGCGGGTCTACAATGAGCAGTTCTTC. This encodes CAWSWSWRVYNEQFF.

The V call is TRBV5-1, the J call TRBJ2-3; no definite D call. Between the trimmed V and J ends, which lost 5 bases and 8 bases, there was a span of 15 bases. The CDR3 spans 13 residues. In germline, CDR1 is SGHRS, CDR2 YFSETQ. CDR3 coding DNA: TGCGCCAGCAGTTCAACCAACCCCGGTACGCAGTATTTT. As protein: CASSSTNPGTQYF.

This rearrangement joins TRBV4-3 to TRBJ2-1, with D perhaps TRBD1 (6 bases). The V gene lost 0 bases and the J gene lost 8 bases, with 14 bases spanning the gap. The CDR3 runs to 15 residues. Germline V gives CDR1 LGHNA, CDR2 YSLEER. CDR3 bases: TGCGCCAGCAGCCAAGATAGGGGGAGCTTTTATGAGCAGTTCTTC. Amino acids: CASSQDRGSFYEQFF.

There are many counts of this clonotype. For the CDR3, the DNA is TGTGCCAGCAGCTTAGGGACACAAAGTGAGCAGTTCTTC. Protein sequence: CASSLGTQSEQFF. V usage is TRBV7-2 and J usage is TRBJ2-1; D is perhaps TRBD1 (5 bases). Germline V gene lookup returns CDR1 SGHTA and CDR2 FQGNSA. The CDR3 is made up of 13 amino acids. Trimming shortened V by 1 base and J by 9 bases, and 10 bases separated the two germline ends.

CDR3 loop: CASGQGVNTEAFF. The CDR3 DNA reads as TGTGCCAGCGGACAGGGCGTGAACACTGAAGCTTTCTTT. The rearrangement links TRBV14 to TRBJ1-1, with 8 bases lining up with TRBD1. Germline CDR1 SGHDN, CDR2 FVKESK. CDR3 size: 13 residues. With 8 bases clipped from V and 0 bases from J, the junction kept 2 bases outside the gene matches.

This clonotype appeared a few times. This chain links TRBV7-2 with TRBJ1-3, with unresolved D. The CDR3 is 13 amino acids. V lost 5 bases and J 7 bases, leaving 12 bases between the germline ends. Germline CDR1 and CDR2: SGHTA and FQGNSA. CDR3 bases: TGTGCCAGCAGCCCCGGACCCAGGAACACCATATATTTT. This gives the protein CASSPGPRNTIYF.

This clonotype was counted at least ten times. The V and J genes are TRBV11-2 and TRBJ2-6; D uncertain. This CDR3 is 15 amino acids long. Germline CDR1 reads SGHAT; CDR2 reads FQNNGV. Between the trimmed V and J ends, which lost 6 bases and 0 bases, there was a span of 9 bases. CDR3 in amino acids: CASRGVDSGANVLTF. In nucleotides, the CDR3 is TGTGCCAGCAGGGGTGTGGACTCTGGGGCCAACGTCCTGACTTTC.

This chain's CDR3 is CASTGGAVQPQHF. CDR3 nucleotides: TGTGCCAGCACTGGAGGAGCGGTTCAGCCCCAGCATTTT. V usage is TRBV2 and J usage is TRBJ1-5; D gene ambiguous. CDR1 SNHLY and CDR2 FYNNEI come from the germline V gene. CDR3 length equals 13 residues. The V end lost 7 bases, the J end lost 6 bases, and 13 bases lay between the germline ends.

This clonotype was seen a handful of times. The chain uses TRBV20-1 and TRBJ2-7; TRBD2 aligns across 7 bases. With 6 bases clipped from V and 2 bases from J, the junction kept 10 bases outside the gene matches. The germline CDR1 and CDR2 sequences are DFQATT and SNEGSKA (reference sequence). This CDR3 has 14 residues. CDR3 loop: CSARKGGSAYEQYF. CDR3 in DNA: TGCAGTGCGCGTAAGGGCGGGAGCGCCTACGAGCAGTACTTC.

The CDR3 loop reads CASSFGAGQVSSPLHF. The CDR3 coding sequence is TGTGCCAGCAGTTTTGGGGCGGGACAGGTCAGTTCACCCCTCCACTTT. The chain is built from TRBV12-3 or TRBV12-4 and TRBJ1-6; 8 nucleotides match TRBD1. The length of the CDR3 is 16 residues. V was pared by 3 bases and J by 9 bases, with 10 bases of the junction left unmatched.

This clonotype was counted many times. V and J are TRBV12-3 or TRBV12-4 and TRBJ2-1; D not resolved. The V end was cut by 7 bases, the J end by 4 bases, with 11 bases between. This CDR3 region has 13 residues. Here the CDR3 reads CASTTGPYNEQFF. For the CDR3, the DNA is TGTGCCAGCACCACCGGTCCTTACAATGAGCAGTTCTTC.

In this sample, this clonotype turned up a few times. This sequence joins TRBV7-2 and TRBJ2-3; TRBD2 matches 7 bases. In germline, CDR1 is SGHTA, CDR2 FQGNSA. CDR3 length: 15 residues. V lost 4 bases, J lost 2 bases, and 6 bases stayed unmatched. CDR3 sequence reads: CASSWPGLSTDTQYF. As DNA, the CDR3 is TGTGCCAGCAGCTGGCCGGGACTATCCACAGATACGCAGTATTTT.

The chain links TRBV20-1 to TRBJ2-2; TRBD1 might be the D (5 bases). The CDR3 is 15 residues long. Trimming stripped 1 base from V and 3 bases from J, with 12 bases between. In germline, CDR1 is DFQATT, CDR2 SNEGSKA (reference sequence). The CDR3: CSARGPGLYTGELFF. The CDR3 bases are TGCAGTGCTAGAGGGCCAGGGTTGTACACCGGGGAGCTGTTTTTT.

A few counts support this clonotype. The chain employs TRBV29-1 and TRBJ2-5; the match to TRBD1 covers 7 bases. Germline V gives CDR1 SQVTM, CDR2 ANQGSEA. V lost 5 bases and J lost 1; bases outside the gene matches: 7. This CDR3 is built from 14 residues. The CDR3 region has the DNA TGCAGCGTTTACAGGGGAATCGGCCAAGAGACCCAGTACTTC. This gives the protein CSVYRGIGQETQYF.

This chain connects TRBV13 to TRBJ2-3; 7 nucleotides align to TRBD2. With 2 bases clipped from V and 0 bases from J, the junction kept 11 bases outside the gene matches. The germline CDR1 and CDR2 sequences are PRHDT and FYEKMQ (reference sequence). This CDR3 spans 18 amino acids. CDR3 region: CASSLRVAGASSTDTQYF. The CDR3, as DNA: TGTGCCAGCAGCTTAAGGGTCGCGGGAGCTAGTAGCACAGATACGCAGTATTTT. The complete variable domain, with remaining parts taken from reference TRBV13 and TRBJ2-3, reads AAGVIQSPRHLIKEKRETATLKCYPIPRHDTVYWYQQGPGQDPQFLISFYEKMQSDKGSIPDRFSAQQFSDYHSELNMSSLELGDSALYFCASSLRVAGASSTDTQYFGPGTRLTVL.